These T cell receptor beta chains were read from a single sample in a study of regulatory T cells in long-lasting Graves disease. TCRdb fed the multiplex PCR reads into MiXCR, producing one record per CDR3 protein. The data show some 490,000 distinct CDR3 sequences, with 12% seen just once and 7.5% to 9% held by the top ten. This sample was also put to use in a study of T cells in Graves' hyperthyroidism and ophthalmopathy.

The sequences come from peripheral blood mononuclear cells (PBMCs), collected at new diagnosis, from a patient treated with antithyroid drugs. These TCRs come from a woman in her thirties with Graves disease. Both conserved end residues are part of each CDR3. Each record gives: clone size, J gene, V gene, D gene, CDR3 length, CDR3 DNA, CDR3 protein. The D gene is left open where the match is weak. Size is stated for part of the rows, as once, few or many counts, or as a class when the clone is expanded.

size: few
J: TRBJ2-3
V: TRBV19
D: .
length: 16
DNA: TGTGCCAGTAGTCCCAGTCATAGACGATTCCCAGATACGCAGTATTTT
CDR3: CASSPSHRRFPDTQYF

size: .
J: TRBJ2-2
V: TRBV7-8
D: .
length: 11
DNA: TGTGCCAGCAGCTTGGAAAGGGAGCTGTTTTTT
CDR3: CASSLERELFF

size: few
J: TRBJ2-2
V: TRBV12-3/TRBV12-4
D: TRBD2
length: 18
DNA: TGTGCCAGCAGTTTAAACGGGCTAGCGGGAGGGCCGTCCGGGGAGCTGTTTTTT
CDR3: CASSLNGLAGGPSGELFF

size: many
J: TRBJ2-1
V: TRBV28
D: TRBD2
length: 12
DNA: TGTGCCAGCAGCCATACTAGCGAGAGGCAGTTCTTC
CDR3: CASSHTSERQFF

size: .
J: TRBJ2-7
V: TRBV15
D: TRBD2
length: 16
DNA: TGTGCCACCAGCAGGGCCAAGACTAGCGGGATCCGCGAGCAGTACTTC
CDR3: CATSRAKTSGIREQYF

size: many
J: TRBJ1-5
V: TRBV28
D: .
length: 16
DNA: TGTGCCAGCAGCCTCTATGGACGGTTAGGCCAACAGCCCCAGCATTTT
CDR3: CASSLYGRLGQQPQHF

size: many
J: TRBJ2-3
V: TRBV5-1
D: .
length: 13
DNA: TGCGCCAGCACAGGCACTCCTTCAGATACGCAGTATTTT
CDR3: CASTGTPSDTQYF

size: few
J: TRBJ2-7
V: TRBV6-1
D: TRBD2
length: 16
DNA: TGTGCCAGCCGCCGGGGTGGATCTAGCGGAACCTACGAGCAGTACTTC
CDR3: CASRRGGSSGTYEQYF

size: many
J: TRBJ2-7
V: TRBV28
D: TRBD1
length: 13
DNA: TGTGCCAGCAGAAACAGGGGGCAGTACGAGCAGTACTTC
CDR3: CASRNRGQYEQYF

size: .
J: TRBJ1-1
V: TRBV28
D: TRBD1
length: 12
DNA: TGTGCCAGCAGTCTCTCGGACAGGGAAGCTTTCTTT
CDR3: CASSLSDREAFF

size: .
J: TRBJ2-7
V: TRBV4-1
D: .
length: 13
DNA: TGCGCCAGCAGCCAAGGGGACAAGAGCGAGCAGTACTTC
CDR3: CASSQGDKSEQYF

size: .
J: TRBJ2-7
V: TRBV7-9
D: TRBD1
length: 15
DNA: TGTGCCAGCAGGCCCGCCGGGACAGGGGGCTACGAGCAGTACTTC
CDR3: CASRPAGTGGYEQYF

size: many
J: TRBJ2-1
V: TRBV6-1
D: .
length: 20
DNA: TGTGCCAGCAGCCCGGATTTGGGCCCTGAGTCGAAAAGCTCCTACAATGAGCAGTTCTTC
CDR3: CASSPDLGPESKSSYNEQFF

size: many
J: TRBJ1-2
V: TRBV6-9
D: .
length: 19
DNA: TGTGCCAGCAGTTCCGCAAACCGGGACGGCAAAAGGAGGATATATGGCTACACCTTC
CDR3: CASSSANRDGKRRIYGYTF

size: many
J: TRBJ1-1
V: TRBV3-1
D: .
length: 15
DNA: TGTGCCAGCAGCCAAGATACTTACATGAACACTGAAGCTTTCTTT
CDR3: CASSQDTYMNTEAFF

size: many
J: TRBJ2-3
V: TRBV3-1
D: TRBD1
length: 17
DNA: TGTGCCAGCAGCCAAGAAGAGGACAGGGGGCGCACAGATACGCAGTATTTT
CDR3: CASSQEEDRGRTDTQYF

size: few
J: TRBJ1-5
V: TRBV24-1
D: .
length: 12
DNA: TGTGCCACCAGTGGGGGGGATCAGCCCCAGCATTTT
CDR3: CATSGGDQPQHF

size: many
J: TRBJ1-5
V: TRBV7-2
D: TRBD1
length: 14
DNA: TGTGCCAGCAGCCCTGGACAGGGGGCTCGACCCCAGCATTTT
CDR3: CASSPGQGARPQHF

size: many
J: TRBJ2-3
V: TRBV7-2
D: TRBD2
length: 16
DNA: TGTGCCAGCAGCACCCGAAGCGGGAAGGGCGCAGATACGCAGTATTTT
CDR3: CASSTRSGKGADTQYF